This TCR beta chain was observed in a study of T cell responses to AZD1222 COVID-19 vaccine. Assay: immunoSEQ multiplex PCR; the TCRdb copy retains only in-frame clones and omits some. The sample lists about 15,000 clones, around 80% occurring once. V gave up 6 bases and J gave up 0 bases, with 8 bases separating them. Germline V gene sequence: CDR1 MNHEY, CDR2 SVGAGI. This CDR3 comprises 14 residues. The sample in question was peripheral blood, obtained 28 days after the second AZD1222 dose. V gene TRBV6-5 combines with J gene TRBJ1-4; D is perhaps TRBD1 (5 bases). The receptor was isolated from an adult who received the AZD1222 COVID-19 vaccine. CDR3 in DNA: TGTGCCAGCAGGGGGCGTGCAACTAATGAAAAACTGTTTTTT. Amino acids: CASRGRATNEKLFF.